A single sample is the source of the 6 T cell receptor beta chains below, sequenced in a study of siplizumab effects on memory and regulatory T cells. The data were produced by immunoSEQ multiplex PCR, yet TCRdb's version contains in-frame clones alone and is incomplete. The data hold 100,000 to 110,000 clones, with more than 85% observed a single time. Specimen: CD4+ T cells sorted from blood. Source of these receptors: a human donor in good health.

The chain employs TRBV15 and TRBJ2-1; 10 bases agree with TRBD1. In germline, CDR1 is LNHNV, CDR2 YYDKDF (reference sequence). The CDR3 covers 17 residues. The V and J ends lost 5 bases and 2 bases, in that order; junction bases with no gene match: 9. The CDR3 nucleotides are TGTGCCACCAGCGGCCTGGACAGGGGGTTGGCCTACAATGAGCAGTTCTTC. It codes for CATSGLDRGLAYNEQFF.

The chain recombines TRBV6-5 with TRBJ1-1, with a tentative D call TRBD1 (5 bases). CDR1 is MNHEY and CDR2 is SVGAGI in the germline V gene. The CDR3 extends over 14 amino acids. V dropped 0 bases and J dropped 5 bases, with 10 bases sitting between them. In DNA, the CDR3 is TGTGCCAGCAGTTACTCGACAGAAACTACTGAAGCTTTCTTT. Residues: CASSYSTETTEAFF.

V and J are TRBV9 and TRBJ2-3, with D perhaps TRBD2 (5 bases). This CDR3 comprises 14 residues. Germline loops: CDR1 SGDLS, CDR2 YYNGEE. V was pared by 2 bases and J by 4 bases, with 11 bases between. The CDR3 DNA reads TGTGCCAGCAGCGTTACTAGTGGCGCAGATACGCAGTATTTT. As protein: CASSVTSGADTQYF. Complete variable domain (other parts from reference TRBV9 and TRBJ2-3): DSGVTQTPKHLITATGQRVTLRCSPRSGDLSVYWYQQSLDQGLQFLIQYYNGEERAKGNILERFSAQQFPDLHSELNLSSLELGDSALYFCASSVTSGADTQYFGPGTRLTVL.

DNA of the CDR3: TGCGCCAGCAGCTTGGCCGGCTCCAGACCCATGGCAGATACGCAGTATTTT. Translated: CASSLAGSRPMADTQYF. This chain links TRBV5-1 with TRBJ2-3, with D uncertain. Germline lookup yields CDR1 SGHRS and CDR2 YFSETQ. CDR3 size: 17 residues. V gave up 0 bases and J gave up 4 bases, with 18 bases separating them.

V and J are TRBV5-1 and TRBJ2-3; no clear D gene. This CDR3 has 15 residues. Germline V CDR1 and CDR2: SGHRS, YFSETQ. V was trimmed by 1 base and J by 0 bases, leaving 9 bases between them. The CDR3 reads CASSLFSGSTDTQYF. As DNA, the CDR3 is TGCGCCAGCAGCTTGTTTTCGGGTAGCACAGATACGCAGTATTTT.

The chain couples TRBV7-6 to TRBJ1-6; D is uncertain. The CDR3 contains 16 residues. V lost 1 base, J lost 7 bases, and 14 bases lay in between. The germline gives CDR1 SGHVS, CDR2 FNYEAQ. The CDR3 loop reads CASSLVGTVNNSPLHF. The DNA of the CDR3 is TGTGCCAGCAGCTTAGTTGGAACAGTAAACAATTCACCCCTCCACTTT.